Below, 8 T cell receptor beta chains from the same sample are listed, as sequenced in a study of T-cell memory formation after mild COVID-19. MiXCR was run by TCRdb on the 5' RACE reads, yielding one entry per CDR3 protein. This sample has about 560,000 distinct CDR3 sequences, with about 20% found just once. Material: PBMCs or a T cell subset sorted from them (not recorded which). These receptors all come from an adult woman who had mild COVID-19 (a few samples of this study predate the infection). Cell type and time point are not known.

This clonotype was seen a few times. The chain couples TRBV7-9 to TRBJ2-3; 11 bases are a match to TRBD2. With 0 bases clipped from V and 5 bases from J, the junction kept 10 bases outside the gene matches. The CDR3 is 18 amino acids. CDR1 is SEHNR and CDR2 is FQNEAQ in the germline V gene (reference sequence). The CDR3 DNA reads TGTGCCAGCAGCTTAGCTATGTCGCTAGCGGGAGGAATAGATACGCAGTATTTT. Its translation: CASSLAMSLAGGIDTQYF.

The chain is built from TRBV11-2 and TRBJ2-5; D is ambiguous. The ends were cut back, 1 base at V and 3 bases at J, with 15 bases in the middle. Germline V lookup: CDR1 SGHAT, CDR2 FQNNGV. This CDR3 comprises 16 residues. This chain's CDR3 is CASSLGLQFTKETQYF. The DNA for the CDR3 is TGTGCCAGCAGCTTAGGCCTACAGTTTACAAAAGAGACCCAGTACTTC.

The chain recombines TRBV7-2 with TRBJ1-4; 10 bases are a match to TRBD1. CDR1 and CDR2 from the germline V gene are SGHTA and FQGNSA. J lost 8 bases, V lost 3 bases, and 3 bases had no gene match. This CDR3 has 14 residues. The CDR3 region has the DNA TGTGCCAGCAGCTTGACAGGGGGCTTGGAAAAACTGTTTTTT. The encoded protein is CASSLTGGLEKLFF. Combining the CDR3 with reference TRBV7-2 and TRBJ1-4 gives the whole variable domain GAGVSQSPSNKVTEKGKDVELRCDPISGHTALYWYRQSLGQGLEFLIYFQGNSAPDKSGLPSDRFSAERTGGSVSTLTIQRTQQEDSAVYLCASSLTGGLEKLFFGSGTQLSVL.

The genes are TRBV27 and TRBJ2-7, with D tentatively TRBD1 (6 bases). The V end lost 2 bases, the J end lost 2 bases, and 19 bases lay between the germline ends. In germline, CDR1 is MNHEY, CDR2 SMNVEV (reference sequence). The CDR3 is 17 residues long. In nucleotides, the CDR3 is TGTGCCAGCAGTTTAATTCGTACCCGGACAGCCACCTACGAGCAGTACTTC. Protein sequence: CASSLIRTRTATYEQYF.

The chain is built from TRBV11-2 and TRBJ2-1, with D unclear. The CDR3 loop spans 15 amino acids. The V gene's germline CDR1 is SGHAT and CDR2 FQNNGV. Trimming removed 5 bases at V and 4 bases at J, with 15 bases between. The CDR3 is CASSPDLGHYNEQFF. CDR3 in DNA: TGTGCCAGCAGCCCCGACCTGGGCCATTACAATGAGCAGTTCTTC.

V gene TRBV6-5 combines with J gene TRBJ2-7; 12 nucleotides agree with TRBD1. Per germline, CDR1 MNHEY and CDR2 SVGAGI. The CDR3 spans 14 residues. Losses at the gene ends were 10 bases for V and 4 bases for J; bases not matched to a gene: 8. CDR3 protein: CATTGTGGAYEQYF. The CDR3 DNA reads as TGTGCCACGACCGGGACAGGGGGCGCGTACGAGCAGTACTTC.

The chain couples TRBV15 to TRBJ1-2; 8 bases line up with TRBD1. CDR1 and CDR2 (germline): LNHNV, YYDKDF (reference sequence). The CDR3 is 15 residues long. V lost 0 bases, J lost 7 bases, and 7 bases stayed unmatched. The CDR3 DNA reads as TGTGCCACCAGCAGAGATCTGCAGGGGGCTTTTGGCTACACCTTC. Translated, it gives CATSRDLQGAFGYTF.

This clonotype has just a few counts. CDR3 residues: CASSWTLEGYGTEAFF. The CDR3 region has the DNA TGTGCCAGCAGCTGGACTCTGGAGGGGTACGGCACTGAAGCTTTCTTT. The chain recombines TRBV5-6 with TRBJ1-1; D might be TRBD1 (5 bases). CDR1 is SGHDT, CDR2 YYEEEE, per germline. V lost 3 bases and J lost 4, with 19 bases in between. This CDR3 has 16 amino acids.